This T cell receptor (beta chain) derives from a study of long-term antiretroviral therapy in people with HIV. Findings and caveats of the study: Pre-ART-expanded clones dominated the repertoire at all time points. Diversity measured after ART increased yet remained under transplant donor controls. Information on adherence to ART, viral resistance or therapy changes was unavailable. Controls exceeded HIV repertoires in CDR3 length range.

On this clone itself: Its target is unknown.

The immunoSEQ assay was v3.0, run at survey level. Data came from immunoSEQ multiplex PCR; TCRdb stores just in-frame clones and leaves some out. The sample has 15,000 or so clones, more than 75% seen once. CDR3 length: 11 residues. Trimming took off 6 bases at V and 4 bases at J, with 3 bases between the two ends. Looked up from germline, CDR1 is ENHRY and CDR2 is SYGVKD. The receptor was derived from a man in his forties with HIV. The specimen comprised unsorted PBMCs, sampled 3.1 years after starting antiretroviral therapy. The chain is built from TRBV10-3 and TRBJ1-4; D call uncertain. The CDR3 sequence: CAIRSNEKLFF. CDR3 sequence (DNA): TGTGCCATCAGAAGTAATGAAAAACTGTTTTTT.